This passage covers 21 T cell receptor beta chains from one sample sequenced in a study of response to subunit inactivated influenza vaccine. TCRdb passed the RT-PCR reads through MiXCR, listing each CDR3 protein once. The sample has approximately 520,000 distinct CDR3 sequences, approximately 15% seen once. The material was CD4+ T cells sorted from PBMCs, obtained around 2 years after vaccination. The receptor set was obtained from a man in his fifties or sixties who received an inactivated influenza vaccine.

This clonotype showed up many times. The rearrangement uses TRBV5-1 and TRBJ1-1; D not certain. CDR1 and CDR2 from the germline V gene are SGHRS and YFSETQ. V was shortened by 2 bases and J by 1 base, with 12 bases between the two germline ends. The CDR3 extends over 15 amino acids. The CDR3 DNA sequence: TGCGCCAGCAGCTTACTGGACGGTTCGAACACTGAAGCTTTCTTT. It encodes CASSLLDGSNTEAFF.

The rearrangement joins TRBV4-3 to TRBJ2-3; D gene ambiguous. Germline CDR1 is LGHNA and CDR2 is YSLEER. Trimming pared 4 bases from V and 6 bases from J, leaving 11 bases between. The CDR3 is 13 amino acids. CDR3 in amino acids: CASSPLGRDTQYF. CDR3 sequence (DNA): TGCGCCAGCAGCCCCCTAGGCCGCGATACGCAGTATTTT.

This clonotype was counted between two and nine times. The chain joins TRBV20-1 to TRBJ2-7; 9 bases map to TRBD1. Germline lookup yields CDR1 DFQATT and CDR2 SNEGSKA (reference sequence). The CDR3 loop spans 15 amino acids. Trimming removed 0 bases from V and 3 bases from J; junction bases left unmatched: 6. The CDR3 reads CSARDPDRGVYEQYF. CDR3 DNA sequence: TGCAGTGCTAGAGATCCGGACAGGGGAGTCTACGAGCAGTACTTC.

This chain connects TRBV10-3 to TRBJ2-6; no reliable D call. Per germline, CDR1 ENHRY and CDR2 SYGVKD. This CDR3 is 16 amino acids long. Between the trimmed V and J ends, which lost 4 bases and 4 bases, there was a span of 14 bases. The CDR3 loop reads CAISGPHRAGANVLTF. In DNA form, the CDR3 reads TGTGCCATCAGTGGACCCCACAGAGCCGGGGCCAACGTCCTGACTTTC.

There are a few counts of this clonotype. The gene calls are TRBV5-1 and TRBJ2-7; D unclear. V gave up 0 bases and J gave up 3 bases, with 10 bases separating them. The germline CDR1 and CDR2 sequences are SGHRS and YFSETQ. This CDR3 region has 14 residues. CDR3 in amino acids: CASSLDQPSYEQYF. CDR3 coding DNA: TGCGCCAGCAGCTTGGATCAGCCAAGCTACGAGCAGTACTTC.

The CDR3 region is CASSFGGHETGELFF. CDR3 sequence (DNA): TGCGCCAGCAGCTTTGGCGGACATGAGACCGGGGAGCTGTTTTTT. The chain is built from TRBV5-1 and TRBJ2-2; D might be TRBD1 (5 bases). Per germline, CDR1 SGHRS and CDR2 YFSETQ. Trimming cost V 2 bases and J 5 bases, with 13 bases left between them. The CDR3 spans 15 residues.

The sample holds many counts of this clonotype. The chain carries TRBV12-3 or TRBV12-4 and TRBJ2-3; TRBD1 agrees at 9 bases. The CDR3 has 16 amino acids. Losses at the gene ends were 5 bases for V and 7 bases for J; bases not matched to a gene: 13. The CDR3 sequence is CASSPPGQGNRNTQYF. CDR3 sequence (DNA): TGTGCCAGCAGTCCGCCGGGACAGGGTAATCGAAATACGCAGTATTTT.

The table lists this clonotype with many counts. The chain recombines TRBV2 with TRBJ2-3; D gene uncertain. CDR3 length: 12 residues. Germline V lookup: CDR1 SNHLY, CDR2 FYNNEI. Trimming removed 5 bases from V and 3 bases from J, with 6 bases in between. The chain's CDR3 is CASSFITDTQYF. Written as DNA, the CDR3 is TGTGCCAGCAGTTTCATAACAGATACGCAGTATTTT.

This clonotype was counted between two and nine times. The chain combines TRBV24-1 with TRBJ2-7; TRBD1 agrees at 8 bases. V shed 0 bases, J shed 0 bases, and the junction held 9 bases outside the gene matches. Germline values: CDR1 KGHDR, CDR2 SFDVKD. This CDR3 is built from 18 residues. The DNA of the CDR3 is TGTGCCACCAGTGATTTGGCCCAGGGGGCCCCCAGCTCCTACGAGCAGTACTTC. Protein product: CATSDLAQGAPSSYEQYF.

This sequence joins TRBV6-5 and TRBJ2-7; 8 bases fit TRBD2. The CDR3 length is 18 residues. Germline V gene data show CDR1 as MNHEY and CDR2 as SVGAGI. The trim removed 2 bases at V and 3 bases at J, leaving 15 bases unmatched. The CDR3 nucleotides read TGTGCCAGCAGTTACCCAATGGGGCGAGCGGGGGTACTCTACGAGCAGTACTTC. Translating gives CASSYPMGRAGVLYEQYF.

This clonotype was detected once. The chain combines TRBV10-3 with TRBJ2-5; TRBD2 aligns across 7 bases. This CDR3 has 14 residues. Germline CDR1 is ENHRY and CDR2 is SYGVKD. Unmatched junction bases numbered 11, after V lost 4 bases and J lost 9 bases. CDR3 amino acids: CAISGDSPAGAQYF. The DNA of the CDR3 is TGTGCCATCAGTGGGGACTCACCCGCGGGGGCCCAGTACTTC.

This clonotype was seen repeatedly, ten times or more. V and J are TRBV12-3 or TRBV12-4 and TRBJ2-5; D remains ambiguous. Trimming removed 3 bases at V and 2 bases at J, with 7 bases between. The CDR3 spans 13 residues. In DNA form, the CDR3 reads TGTGCCAGCAGTTTCCGGAGACAAGAGACCCAGTACTTC. Amino acids: CASSFRRQETQYF.

The chain employs TRBV24-1 and TRBJ2-3; 11 bases align to TRBD2. Germline V gene data show CDR1 as KGHDR and CDR2 as SFDVKD. Trimming removed 5 bases from V and 2 bases from J; junction bases left unmatched: 5. The CDR3 has 16 residues. The CDR3 coding sequence is TGTGCCACCAGTGGGGGACTAGCGGAATTCACAGATACGCAGTATTTT. It codes for CATSGGLAEFTDTQYF.

The J gene is TRBJ1-6, the V gene TRBV4-3; TRBD1 is a possible D gene (5 bases). Germline V CDR1 and CDR2: LGHNA, YSLEER. The length of the CDR3 is 16 residues. Trimming removed 0 bases from V and 9 bases from J, with 15 bases in between. The CDR3 spells CASSQDVGATGSPLHF. The CDR3 bases are TGCGCCAGCAGCCAAGATGTAGGGGCTACAGGTTCACCCCTCCACTTT.

The chain links TRBV4-2 to TRBJ2-5, with D perhaps TRBD1 (6 bases). Trimming pared 0 bases from V and 5 bases from J, leaving 7 bases between. Looked up from germline, CDR1 is LGHNA and CDR2 is YNFKEQ. CDR3 length equals 13 residues. The CDR3 reads CASSQDQGETQYF. In DNA, the CDR3 is TGTGCCAGCAGCCAAGATCAGGGGGAGACCCAGTACTTC.

This chain uses TRBV6-5 with TRBJ2-5, with 8 bases fitting TRBD1. This CDR3 is 17 amino acids long. Losses at the gene ends were 0 bases for V and 4 bases for J; bases not matched to a gene: 10. Germline assignment: CDR1 MNHEY and CDR2 SVGAGI. The CDR3 DNA reads TGTGCCAGCAGTTACTCGTCGGACAGGGCACTTCTAGAGACCCAGTACTTC. Translation gives CASSYSSDRALLETQYF.

The chain combines TRBV27 with TRBJ2-1; D may be TRBD1 or TRBD2 (5 bases each). With 3 bases removed from V and 9 bases from J, the gap between germline ends came to 15 bases. Germline CDR1 MNHEY, CDR2 SMNVEV (reference sequence). CDR3 length: 14 amino acids. CDR3 in DNA: TGTGCCAGCAGTTTGGTAAGGGGCGAGGGTGAGCAGTTCTTC. Protein: CASSLVRGEGEQFF.

On this clonotype: The germline gene is not matched at one end of the junction; a read error may be the cause. The chain has TRBV20-1 and TRBJ2-5; TRBD1 or TRBD2 may be the D gene (5 bases each). CDR3 size: 9 residues. Germline V lookup: CDR1 DFQATT, CDR2 SNEGSKA (reference sequence). The CDR3: CSASSGPAF. The DNA of the CDR3 is TGCAGTGCTAGTTCGGGGCCCGCCTTC.

The chain carries TRBV10-3 and TRBJ2-7; D possibly corresponds to TRBD2 (7 bases). Germline lookup yields CDR1 ENHRY and CDR2 SYGVKD. Trimming removed 4 bases from V and 3 bases from J, with 13 bases in between. The CDR3 spans 14 residues. As DNA, the CDR3 is TGTGCCATCAGTGGGGGAGGGGGGGACTACGAGCAGTACTTC. Its protein product is CAISGGGGDYEQYF.

This clonotype was seen a single time. V is TRBV2 and J is TRBJ2-4; a possible D gene is TRBD1 (7 bases). V was cut by 6 bases and J by 6 bases, with 15 bases left in between. Germline CDR1 SNHLY, CDR2 FYNNEI. The CDR3 consists of 14 residues. CDR3 sequence: CASRAGQTLNIQYF. DNA of the CDR3: TGTGCCAGCAGGGCGGGACAGACTTTAAACATTCAGTACTTC.

V usage is TRBV6-5 and J usage is TRBJ2-1; 8 bases map to TRBD2. Germline V gives CDR1 MNHEY, CDR2 SVGAGI. The V gene end was trimmed by 0 bases and the J gene end by 1 base; junction bases not matched to a gene: 2. This CDR3 spans 16 amino acids. The CDR3 region is CASSYSTSASYNEQFF. CDR3 DNA sequence: TGTGCCAGCAGTTACTCGACTAGCGCGTCCTACAATGAGCAGTTCTTC.